The source of this TCR beta chain is a study of blood T cell repertoires in COVID-19. Enrolled through a virtual design, the participants were between 18 and 89 years of age and came from approximately 25 US areas. Participant-reported clinical history was the basis for cohort assignment. Clones were sequenced by immunoSEQ multiplex PCR, and TCRdb holds only the in-frame ones, with some missing. The sample has under 300,000 clones, around 90% seen once; the top ten hold 1.5% to 2%. This TCR was recovered from a woman aged 40 to 55 who had recovered from COVID-19. Sequences were obtained from PBMCs or T cells enriched from blood (not recorded which).

The CDR3 loop reads CASSKGQTDGSTGELFF. DNA of the CDR3: TGTGCCAGCAGCAAAGGGCAGACAGACGGGAGCACCGGGGAGCTGTTTTTT. The chain combines TRBV21-1 with TRBJ2-2; the D segment call TRBD2 is taken from the table without a DNA check. TRBV21-1 corresponds to a pseudogene. The CDR3 loop spans 17 amino acids.